The next 26 T cell receptor beta chains were all read from a single sample in a study of blood T cell repertoires in COVID-19. The method was immunoSEQ multiplex PCR; TCRdb's version includes in-frame clones alone and lacks a portion of them. The table shows around 240,000 clones, with 65% to 90% occurring only once. Sequencing used peripheral blood. Source of these receptors: a woman aged 45-60 years with acute or convalescent COVID-19.

The V call is TRBV7-2, the J call TRBJ2-7, with 8 bases fitting TRBD2. Trimming cost V 4 bases and J 5 bases; bases outside gene matches: 19. Germline-derived CDR1 and CDR2 are SGHTA and FQGNSA. CDR3 size: 18 residues. The CDR3 DNA sequence: TGTGCCAGCAGCTCATGGATAGAGACCGGGAGGGCCACGGACGAGCAGTACTTC. Translated, it gives CASSSWIETGRATDEQYF.

This clone was detected only once. The chain combines TRBV9 with TRBJ1-1, with TRBD1 as a possible D gene (5 bases). Deletions cut 0 bases from V and 0 bases from J, with 9 bases between. Germline V gene data show CDR1 as SGDLS and CDR2 as YYNGEE. The CDR3 consists of 15 residues. The CDR3 DNA sequence: TGTGCCAGCAGCGTAGTTCCGGACATGAACACTGAAGCTTTCTTT. This encodes CASSVVPDMNTEAFF.

The CDR3 DNA follows: TGTGCCAGCTCAGACAGACTGGAAAACACCATATATTTT. This encodes CASSDRLENTIYF. This chain joins TRBV18 and TRBJ1-3; D might be TRBD1 (5 bases). CDR1 and CDR2 from the germline V gene are KGHSH and LQKENI. Deletions cut 5 bases from V and 6 bases from J, with 11 bases between. This CDR3 is built from 13 residues.

The chain uses TRBV19 and TRBJ1-3, with D perhaps TRBD1 (6 bases). This CDR3 is built from 14 residues. Germline loops: CDR1 LNHDA, CDR2 SQIVND (reference sequence). V was pared by 6 bases and J by 2 bases, with 11 bases between. The CDR3 sequence is CASSPTGAGNTIYF. The DNA for the CDR3 is TGTGCCAGTAGCCCGACAGGAGCTGGAAACACCATATATTTT.

The chain links TRBV9 to TRBJ1-1, with no clear D. The germline V and J ends were trimmed by 4 bases and 5 bases, with 12 bases remaining between them. Germline CDR1 and CDR2: SGDLS and YYNGEE. This CDR3 region has 13 residues. This chain's CDR3 is CASSYARGTEAFF. The CDR3 region has the DNA TGTGCCAGCAGCTACGCCCGAGGGACTGAAGCTTTCTTT.

This clone was counted a single time. V gene TRBV9 combines with J gene TRBJ2-1; 9 bases are shared with TRBD1. Germline V gene sequence: CDR1 SGDLS, CDR2 YYNGEE. The CDR3 totals 16 residues. The V gene end was trimmed by 4 bases and the J gene end by 7 bases; junction bases not matched to a gene: 12. CDR3 bases: TGTGCCAGCAGCATTAAGACAGGGGGGGATACAAATGAGCAGTTCTTC. Translation gives CASSIKTGGDTNEQFF.

The chain is built from TRBV6-2 or TRBV6-3 and TRBJ1-1; no clear D. This CDR3 is 16 amino acids long. Trimming took off 0 bases at V and 1 base at J, with 12 bases between the two ends. Germline V gives CDR1 MNHEY, CDR2 SVGEGT. CDR3 in amino acids: CASSYSRLGRNTEAFF. CDR3 DNA: TGTGCCAGCAGTTACTCGAGATTAGGGAGGAACACTGAAGCTTTCTTT.

The J gene is TRBJ2-5, the V gene TRBV28, with a possible D match to TRBD1 (6 bases). V lost 1 base and J lost 5, with 14 bases in between. Germline V gives CDR1 MDHEN, CDR2 SYDVKM. CDR3 length: 15 residues. The CDR3 spells CASSLYRAGLETQYF. Here the CDR3 DNA reads TGTGCCAGCAGTTTATACAGGGCTGGTCTGGAGACCCAGTACTTC.

This sequence joins TRBV19 and TRBJ2-1; TRBD2 might be the D (6 bases). Trimming pared 6 bases from V and 4 bases from J, leaving 10 bases between. The CDR3 has 13 amino acids. Germline V gene sequence: CDR1 LNHDA, CDR2 SQIVND (reference sequence). The CDR3: CASSETRYNEQFF. CDR3 in DNA: TGTGCCAGTAGCGAGACTAGATACAATGAGCAGTTCTTC.

The sample holds a few counts of this clone. This rearrangement joins TRBV7-9 to TRBJ1-2, with TRBD1 matching over 10 bases. V dropped 6 bases and J dropped 7; count of bases not matched to a gene: 8. The CDR3 extends over 14 amino acids. CDR1 and CDR2 (germline): SEHNR, FQNEAQ (reference sequence). CDR3 amino acids: CASRPGQGIGGYTF. CDR3 nucleotide sequence: TGTGCCAGCAGGCCGGGACAGGGGATTGGTGGCTACACCTTC.

V is TRBV5-1 and J is TRBJ1-4; D perhaps matches TRBD1 (6 bases). Deletions cut 4 bases from V and 7 bases from J, with 17 bases between. CDR1 is SGHRS, CDR2 YFSETQ, per germline. The CDR3 runs 15 residues. The DNA for the CDR3 is TGCGCCAGCAGCGGGGGGGGCCGGAGCGGTGAAAAACTGTTTTTT. Translated, it gives CASSGGGRSGEKLFF.

The chain couples TRBV29-1 to TRBJ2-1; the match to TRBD2 covers 9 bases. V was clipped by 4 bases and J by 7 bases; unmatched bases: 5. This CDR3 is 13 amino acids long. The germline gives CDR1 SQVTM, CDR2 ANQGSEA. This CDR3 reads CSVGSGSMNEQFF. CDR3 nucleotide sequence: TGCAGCGTTGGTAGCGGGAGTATGAATGAGCAGTTCTTC.

The genes are TRBV9 and TRBJ2-1, with D possibly matching TRBD2 (5 bases). V lost 7 bases to trimming and J lost 6 bases, with 11 bases between them. CDR3 length equals 12 residues. Germline values: CDR1 SGDLS, CDR2 YYNGEE. This CDR3 reads CASGRGSNEQFF. As DNA, the CDR3 is TGTGCCAGCGGACGGGGTAGCAATGAGCAGTTCTTC.

The chain employs TRBV2 and TRBJ2-2, with D tentatively TRBD2 (6 bases). Looked up from germline, CDR1 is SNHLY and CDR2 is FYNNEI. The V and J ends lost 9 bases and 4 bases respectively, with 12 bases between them. The CDR3 loop spans 13 amino acids. The CDR3 reads CASRRGTTGELFF. In DNA, the CDR3 is TGTGCCAGTAGACGCGGGACCACCGGGGAGCTGTTTTTT.

The chain has TRBV10-3 and TRBJ2-3; 7 nucleotides match TRBD1. CDR1 ENHRY and CDR2 SYGVKD come from the germline V gene. This CDR3 contains 14 residues. V gave up 7 bases and J gave up 4 bases; unmatched junction bases: 8. The CDR3 nucleotides read TGTGCCATCAACGGACAGGTTAATTCAGATACGCAGTATTTT. Translating gives CAINGQVNSDTQYF.

The chain combines TRBV7-9 with TRBJ1-5; 7 positions match TRBD1. Looked up from germline, CDR1 is SEHNR and CDR2 is FQNEAQ (reference sequence). Trimming removed 5 bases from V and 4 bases from J; junction bases left unmatched: 5. CDR3 length equals 14 residues. The CDR3, as DNA: TGTGCCAGCAGCACCGGGACAGAGAATCAGCCCCAGCATTTT. The encoded protein is CASSTGTENQPQHF.

This clone was counted between two and nine times. The V gene is TRBV7-2, the J gene TRBJ1-2, with 7 bases lining up with TRBD1. V was clipped by 1 base and J by 1 base; unmatched bases: 3. The CDR3 sequence is 15 residues long. Germline assignment: CDR1 SGHTA and CDR2 FQGNSA. The CDR3 nucleotides are TGTGCCAGCAGCTTAGGGTACAGGGGTAACTATGGCTACACCTTC. This codes for CASSLGYRGNYGYTF.

The chain carries TRBV3-1 (or the pseudogene TRBV3-2) and TRBJ2-3; TRBD2 agrees at 8 bases. Germline V gene data show CDR1 as LGHDT and CDR2 as YNNKEL (reference sequence). V lost 1 base and J lost 4; bases outside the gene matches: 1. The CDR3 totals 14 residues. The CDR3 sequence: CASSQAGGPDTQYF. Here the CDR3 DNA reads TGTGCCAGCAGCCAAGCGGGAGGGCCAGATACGCAGTATTTT.

This clone was observed a handful of times. The chain employs TRBV28 and TRBJ1-6, with TRBD1 matching over 7 bases. This CDR3 comprises 15 residues. Trimming at V came to 3 bases and at J to 5 bases, leaving 4 bases not matched to a gene. The germline gives CDR1 MDHEN, CDR2 SYDVKM. CDR3 sequence: CASSLFQGDNSPLHF. CDR3 bases: TGTGCCAGCAGTTTGTTCCAGGGGGATAATTCACCCCTCCACTTT.

V is TRBV7-3 and J is TRBJ1-1; D uncertain. Germline CDR1 and CDR2: SGHTA and FQGTGA. There are 12 residues in the CDR3. The ends were cut back, 2 bases at V and 9 bases at J, with 10 bases in the middle. CDR3 DNA: TGTGCCAGCAGCTTAGAGCGGTCAAAAGCTTTCTTT. Its protein is CASSLERSKAFF.

This chain uses TRBV11-1 with TRBJ2-7; possible D gene TRBD1, 5 bases. The CDR3 loop spans 15 amino acids. Germline V gene data show CDR1 as SGHAT and CDR2 as FQDESV (reference sequence). V dropped 2 bases and J dropped 6 bases, with 17 bases sitting between them. The CDR3 DNA is TGTGCCAGCAGCTTAATGTCAGGGTCCAGCTCCGAGCAGTACTTC. This encodes CASSLMSGSSSEQYF.

V usage is TRBV28 and J usage is TRBJ1-2; a possible D gene is TRBD1 (6 bases). The germline gives CDR1 MDHEN, CDR2 SYDVKM. The V gene lost 11 bases and the J gene lost 2 bases, with 15 bases spanning the gap. The CDR3 contains 13 residues. This CDR3 reads CALKNRDNYGYTF. The DNA for the CDR3 is TGTGCCTTAAAAAACAGGGACAACTATGGCTACACCTTC.

The rearrangement joins TRBV5-6 to TRBJ2-7, with 7 bases matching TRBD1. Looked up from germline, CDR1 is SGHDT and CDR2 is YYEEEE. V gave up 4 bases and J gave up 2 bases; unmatched junction bases: 6. The CDR3 loop spans 14 amino acids. The CDR3 spells CASSSRDRTYEQYF. The CDR3 coding sequence is TGTGCCAGCAGCAGCCGGGACAGAACCTACGAGCAGTACTTC.

The chain combines TRBV30 with TRBJ1-4; D is possibly TRBD1 (5 bases). Trimming took off 2 bases at V and 7 bases at J, with 17 bases between the two ends. The CDR3 loop spans 15 amino acids. Germline-derived CDR1 and CDR2 are GTSNPN and SVGIG (reference sequence). The CDR3 bases are TGTGCCTGGAGTCAAAATGTAGGGGCGGCTGAAAAACTGTTTTTT. Protein: CAWSQNVGAAEKLFF.

The gene calls are TRBV23-1 and TRBJ1-5; D uncertain. TRBV23-1 is treated as an ORF (open reading frame) with a function not yet certain. The V end lost 4 bases, the J end lost 2 bases, and 15 bases lay between the germline ends. The CDR3 runs to 16 residues. The DNA for the CDR3 is TGCGCCAGCAGTCCCTCGCGAGGGTGTGGCAATCAGCCCCAGCATTTT. Translation gives CASSPSRGCGNQPQHF.

This rearrangement joins TRBV28 to TRBJ1-6; a weak D match, TRBD1 (5 bases). Germline CDR1 is MDHEN and CDR2 is SYDVKM. This CDR3 is 15 amino acids long. V lost 1 base and J lost 6, with 10 bases in between. CDR3 protein: CASSLLGRGNSPLHF. The CDR3 coding sequence is TGTGCCAGCAGTTTATTGGGGCGTGGTAATTCACCCCTCCACTTT.